This T cell receptor (beta chain) was profiled in a study of shared clonotypes between healthy human individuals. Study-level findings and limits: Naive subsets typically showed greater estimated richness than memory subsets. A few donors showed sharing of approximately 5% of naive CD4 clonotypes.

Germline loops: CDR1 LNHDA, CDR2 SQIVND (reference sequence). V lost 3 bases, J lost 2 bases, and 10 bases lay in between. This CDR3 contains 14 residues. This table comes from immunoSEQ multiplex PCR, and its TCRdb copy is limited to in-frame clones, with some not included. The repertoire includes 1.5 million to 2.5 million clones, approximately 94% of them detected once, and more than 0.9% sits in the top ten. In the naive CD8 group, cells lacked CD45RO and were positively selected for CCR7, so terminally differentiated effector memory CD45RA+ cells were left out. A note on this clone: Its antigen is undetermined.

The sequence came from a man aged 18-30 years in good health. Sequenced input: naive CD8+ T cells sorted from blood. This chain connects TRBV19 to TRBJ1-2, with unresolved D. The CDR3 sequence is CASSIDPSNYGYTF. CDR3 nucleotides: TGTGCCAGTAGTATCGACCCAAGCAACTATGGCTACACCTTC.